The subject of this entry is one T cell receptor beta chain. Germline lookup yields CDR1 LNHNV and CDR2 YYDKDF (reference sequence). There are 14 residues in the CDR3. Trimming removed 2 bases from V and 4 bases from J, with 9 bases in between. The data are from a study of T-cell reconstitution after alpha-beta-depleted transplantation in children. The library targeted TCRbeta and was prepared with unique molecular identifiers. TCRdb re-called the PCR reads with MiXCR, one entry per CDR3 protein. The table lists 900,000 or so distinct CDR3 sequences, under 20% of them singletons, with around 5% in the top ten.

This receptor was taken from a male patient younger than 18 who had a stem cell transplant for acute lymphoblastic leukemia, so the T cells may come from the graft donor. The sample here was PBMCs, mostly from graft donor cells, taken 360 days after TCRalphabeta/CD19-depleted stem cell transplant. V is TRBV15 and J is TRBJ1-5, with unresolved D. The CDR3 region has the DNA TGTGCCACCAGCAGAACCAGGCTTAATCAGCCCCAGCATTTT. Translated, it gives CATSRTRLNQPQHF.